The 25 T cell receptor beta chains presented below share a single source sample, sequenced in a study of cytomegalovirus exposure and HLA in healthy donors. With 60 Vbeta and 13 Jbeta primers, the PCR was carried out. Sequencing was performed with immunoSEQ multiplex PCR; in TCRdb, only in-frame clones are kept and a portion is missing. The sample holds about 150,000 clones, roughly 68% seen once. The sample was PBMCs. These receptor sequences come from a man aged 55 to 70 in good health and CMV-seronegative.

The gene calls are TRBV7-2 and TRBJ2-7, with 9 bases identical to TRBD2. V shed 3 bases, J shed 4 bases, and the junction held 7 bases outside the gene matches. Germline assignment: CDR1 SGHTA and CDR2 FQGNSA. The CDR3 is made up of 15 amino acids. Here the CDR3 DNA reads TGTGCCAGCAGCTTCCTCTTGGCGGGAGGGTACGAGCAGTACTTC. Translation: CASSFLLAGGYEQYF. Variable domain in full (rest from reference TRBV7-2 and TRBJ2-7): GAGVSQSPSNKVTEKGKDVELRCDPISGHTALYWYRQSLGQGLEFLIYFQGNSAPDKSGLPSDRFSAERTGGSVSTLTIQRTQQEDSAVYLCASSFLLAGGYEQYFGPGTRLTVT.

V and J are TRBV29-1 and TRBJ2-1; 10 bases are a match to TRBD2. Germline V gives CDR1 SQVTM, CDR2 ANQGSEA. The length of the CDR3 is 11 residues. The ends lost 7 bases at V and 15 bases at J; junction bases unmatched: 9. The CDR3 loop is CSAGTSGTTFF. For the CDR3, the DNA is TGCAGCGCAGGAACTAGCGGGACGACGTTCTTC.

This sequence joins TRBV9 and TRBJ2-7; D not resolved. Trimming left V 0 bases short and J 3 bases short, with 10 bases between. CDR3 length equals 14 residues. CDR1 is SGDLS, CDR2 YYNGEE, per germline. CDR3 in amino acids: CASSVDQANYEQYF. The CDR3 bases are TGTGCCAGCAGCGTAGATCAGGCGAACTACGAGCAGTACTTC.

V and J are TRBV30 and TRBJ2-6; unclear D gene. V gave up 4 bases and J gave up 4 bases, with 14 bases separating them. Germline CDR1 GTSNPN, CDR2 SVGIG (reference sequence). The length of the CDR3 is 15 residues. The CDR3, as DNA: TGTGCCTGGACGGTTGTAGAATCAGGGGCCAACGTCCTGACTTTC. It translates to CAWTVVESGANVLTF.

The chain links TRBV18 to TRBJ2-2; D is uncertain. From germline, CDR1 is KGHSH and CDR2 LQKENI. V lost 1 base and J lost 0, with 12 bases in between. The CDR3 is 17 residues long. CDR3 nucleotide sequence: TGTGCCAGCTCACCACTACCGGGTACACCGAACACCGGGGAGCTGTTTTTT. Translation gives CASSPLPGTPNTGELFF.

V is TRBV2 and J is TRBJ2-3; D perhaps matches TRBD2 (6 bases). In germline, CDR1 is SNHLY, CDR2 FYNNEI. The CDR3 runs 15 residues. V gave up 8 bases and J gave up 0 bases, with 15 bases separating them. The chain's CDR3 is CASLLGGISTDTQYF. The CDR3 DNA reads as TGTGCCAGCCTCTTGGGCGGGATTAGCACAGATACGCAGTATTTT.

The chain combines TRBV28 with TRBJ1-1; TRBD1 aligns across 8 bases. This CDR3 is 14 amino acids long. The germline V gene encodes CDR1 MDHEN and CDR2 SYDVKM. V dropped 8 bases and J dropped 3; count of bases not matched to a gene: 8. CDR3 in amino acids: CASVTGQGYTEAFF. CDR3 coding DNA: TGTGCCAGCGTCACAGGACAGGGCTACACTGAAGCTTTCTTT.

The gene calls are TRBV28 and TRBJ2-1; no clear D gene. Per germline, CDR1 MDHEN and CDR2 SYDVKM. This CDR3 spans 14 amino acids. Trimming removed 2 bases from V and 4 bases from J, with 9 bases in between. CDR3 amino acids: CASSLEAVYNEQFF. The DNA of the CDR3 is TGTGCCAGCAGTTTAGAGGCAGTTTACAATGAGCAGTTCTTC.

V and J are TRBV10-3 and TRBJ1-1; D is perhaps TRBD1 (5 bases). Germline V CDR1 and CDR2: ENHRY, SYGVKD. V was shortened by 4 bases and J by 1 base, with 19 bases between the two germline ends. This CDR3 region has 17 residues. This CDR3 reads CAISGLGGSKANTEAFF. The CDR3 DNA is TGTGCCATCAGTGGGCTGGGGGGGTCAAAGGCGAACACTGAAGCTTTCTTT.

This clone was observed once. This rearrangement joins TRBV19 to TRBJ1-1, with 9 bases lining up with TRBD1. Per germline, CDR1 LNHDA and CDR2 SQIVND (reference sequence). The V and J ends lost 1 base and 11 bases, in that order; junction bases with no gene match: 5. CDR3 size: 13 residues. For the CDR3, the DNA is TGTGCCAGTAGTATAGTAGACGGGACAGGGGCTTTCTTT. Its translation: CASSIVDGTGAFF.

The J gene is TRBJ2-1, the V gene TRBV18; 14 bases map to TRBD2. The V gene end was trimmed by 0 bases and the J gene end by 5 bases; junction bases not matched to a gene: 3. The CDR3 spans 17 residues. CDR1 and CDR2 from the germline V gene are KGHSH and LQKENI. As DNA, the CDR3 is TGTGCCAGCTCACCACCTGGGACTAGCGGGAGAGACAATGAGCAGTTCTTC. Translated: CASSPPGTSGRDNEQFF.

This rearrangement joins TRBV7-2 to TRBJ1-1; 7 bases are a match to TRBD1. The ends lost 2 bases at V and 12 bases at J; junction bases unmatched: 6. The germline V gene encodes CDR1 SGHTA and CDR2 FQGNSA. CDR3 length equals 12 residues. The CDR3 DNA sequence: TGTGCCAGCAGCTTAAGTACAGGGGAGCCTTTCTTT. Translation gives CASSLSTGEPFF.

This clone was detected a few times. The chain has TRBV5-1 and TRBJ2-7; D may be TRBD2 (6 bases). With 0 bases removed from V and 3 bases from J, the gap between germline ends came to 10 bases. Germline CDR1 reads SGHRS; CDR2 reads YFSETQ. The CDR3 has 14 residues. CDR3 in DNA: TGCGCCAGCAGCTTGGCGGGGGAGAGCTACGAGCAGTACTTC. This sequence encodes CASSLAGESYEQYF.

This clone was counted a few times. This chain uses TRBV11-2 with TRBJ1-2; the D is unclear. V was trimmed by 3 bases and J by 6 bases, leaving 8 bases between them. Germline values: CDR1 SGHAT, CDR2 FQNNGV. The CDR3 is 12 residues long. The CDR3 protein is CASSLTGDGYTF. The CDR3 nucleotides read TGTGCCAGCAGCTTGACGGGAGATGGCTACACCTTC. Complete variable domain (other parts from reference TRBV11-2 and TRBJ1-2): EAGVAQSPRYKIIEKRQSVAFWCNPISGHATLYWYQQILGQGPKLLIQFQNNGVVDDSQLPKDRFSAERLKGVDSTLKIQPAKLEDSAVYLCASSLTGDGYTFGSGTRLTVV.

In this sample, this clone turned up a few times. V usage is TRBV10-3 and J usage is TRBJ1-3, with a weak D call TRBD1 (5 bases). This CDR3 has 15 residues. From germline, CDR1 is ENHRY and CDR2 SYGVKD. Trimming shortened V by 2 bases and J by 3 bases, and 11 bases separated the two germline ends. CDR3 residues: CAISEGAANGNTIYF. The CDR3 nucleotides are TGTGCCATCAGTGAGGGGGCCGCCAATGGAAACACCATATATTTT.

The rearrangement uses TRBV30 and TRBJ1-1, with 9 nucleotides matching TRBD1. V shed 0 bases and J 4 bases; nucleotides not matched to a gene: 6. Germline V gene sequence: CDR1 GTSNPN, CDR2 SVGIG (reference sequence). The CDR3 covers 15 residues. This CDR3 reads CAWSVRDRVITEAFF. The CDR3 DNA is TGTGCCTGGAGTGTAAGGGACAGGGTAATCACTGAAGCTTTCTTT.

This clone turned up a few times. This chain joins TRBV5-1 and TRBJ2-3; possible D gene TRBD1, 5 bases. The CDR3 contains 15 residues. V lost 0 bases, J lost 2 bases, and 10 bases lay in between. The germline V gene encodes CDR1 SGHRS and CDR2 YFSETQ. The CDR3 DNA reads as TGCGCCAGCAGCTTGGGACAGTTAAACACAGATACGCAGTATTTT. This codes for CASSLGQLNTDTQYF.

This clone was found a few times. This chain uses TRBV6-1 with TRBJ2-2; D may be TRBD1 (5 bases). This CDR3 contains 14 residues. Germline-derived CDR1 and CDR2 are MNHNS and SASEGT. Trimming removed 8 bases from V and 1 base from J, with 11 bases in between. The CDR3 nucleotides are TGTGCCAGCTCGACAGCGTGGAACACCGGGGAGCTGTTTTTT. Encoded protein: CASSTAWNTGELFF.

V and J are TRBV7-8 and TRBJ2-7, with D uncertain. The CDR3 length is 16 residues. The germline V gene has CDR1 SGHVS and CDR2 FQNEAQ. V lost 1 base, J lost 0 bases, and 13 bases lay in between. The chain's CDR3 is CASSLGVPGSSYEQYF. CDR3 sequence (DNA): TGTGCCAGCAGCTTAGGGGTTCCGGGTTCCTCCTACGAGCAGTACTTC.

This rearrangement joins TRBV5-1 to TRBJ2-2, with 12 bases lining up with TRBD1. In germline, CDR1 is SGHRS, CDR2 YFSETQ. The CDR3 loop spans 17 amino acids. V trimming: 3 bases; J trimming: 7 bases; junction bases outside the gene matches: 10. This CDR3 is CASSSSPGQGAVGELFF. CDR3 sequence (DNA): TGCGCCAGCAGCTCTTCCCCGGGACAGGGGGCAGTCGGGGAGCTGTTTTTT.

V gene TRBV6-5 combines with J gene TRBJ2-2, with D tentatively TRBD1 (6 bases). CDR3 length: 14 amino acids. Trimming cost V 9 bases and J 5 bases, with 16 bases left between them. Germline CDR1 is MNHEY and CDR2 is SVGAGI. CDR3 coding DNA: TGTGCCAGTCGCAATAATCAGGGGACCGGGGAGCTGTTTTTT. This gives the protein CASRNNQGTGELFF.

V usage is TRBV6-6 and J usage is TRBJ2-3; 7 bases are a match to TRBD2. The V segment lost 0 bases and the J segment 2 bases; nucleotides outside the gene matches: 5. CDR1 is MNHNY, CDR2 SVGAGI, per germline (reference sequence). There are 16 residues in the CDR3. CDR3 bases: TGTGCCAGCAGTTACTCGGGGACTACTCCCACAGATACGCAGTATTTT. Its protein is CASSYSGTTPTDTQYF.

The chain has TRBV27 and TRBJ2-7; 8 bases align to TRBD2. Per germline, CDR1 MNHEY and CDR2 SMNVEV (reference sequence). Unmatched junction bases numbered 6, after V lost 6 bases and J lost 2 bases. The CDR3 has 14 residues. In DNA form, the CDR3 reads TGTGCCAGCAGACGGGAGGGCCTTACCTACGAGCAGTACTTC. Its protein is CASRREGLTYEQYF.

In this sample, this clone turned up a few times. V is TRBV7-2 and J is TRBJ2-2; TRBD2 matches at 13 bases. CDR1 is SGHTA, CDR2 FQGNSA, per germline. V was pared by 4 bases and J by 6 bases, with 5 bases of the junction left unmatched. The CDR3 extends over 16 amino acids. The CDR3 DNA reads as TGTGCCAGCAGCTCCTGGACTAGCGGGAGCCCCGGGGAGCTGTTTTTT. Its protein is CASSSWTSGSPGELFF.

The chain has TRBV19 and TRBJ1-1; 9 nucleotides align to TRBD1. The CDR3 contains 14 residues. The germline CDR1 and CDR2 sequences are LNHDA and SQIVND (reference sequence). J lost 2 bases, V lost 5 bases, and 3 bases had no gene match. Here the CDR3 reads CASSYRGLNTEAFF. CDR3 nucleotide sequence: TGTGCCAGTAGTTACAGGGGGCTAAACACTGAAGCTTTCTTT.